A single sample gave rise to the 7 T cell receptor beta chains below, sequenced in a study of CD8 T cells in ankylosing spondylitis. Via MiXCR, TCRdb re-called the 5' RACE reads, giving one row per CDR3 protein. The repertoire consists of 250,000 to 350,000 distinct CDR3 sequences, with less than 25% occurring once and the leading ten covering about 4%. Sequencing was done on a sample of blood, either unsorted or a sorted T cell fraction (not recorded which). The receptor source for this set is a female donor with ankylosing spondylitis or in good health (not recorded which).

There are a few counts of this clonotype. The V call is TRBV2, the J call TRBJ2-6, with D tentatively TRBD1 (5 bases). V was cut by 7 bases and J by 1 base, with 11 bases left in between. The CDR3 consists of 15 residues. Per germline, CDR1 SNHLY and CDR2 FYNNEI. DNA of the CDR3: TGTGCCAGCACCCTCAGGGATTCTGGGGCCAACGTCCTGACTTTC. It is translated as CASTLRDSGANVLTF.

Comment on this clonotype: A single base separates this from a much larger clone, so it may be a read error. V and J are TRBV6-2 or TRBV6-3 and TRBJ2-5, with D possibly matching TRBD2 (5 bases). CDR1 is MNHEY and CDR2 is SVGEGT in the germline V gene. The CDR3 spans 13 residues. Trimming removed 6 bases at V and 6 bases at J, with 14 bases between. CDR3 sequence reads: CASRVRGTQTQYF. In DNA form, the CDR3 reads TGTGCCAGCAGAGTACGGGGAACGCAGACCCAGTACTTC.

The V gene is TRBV3-1, the J gene TRBJ1-3; D is ambiguous. Germline values: CDR1 LGHDT, CDR2 YNNKEL (reference sequence). The V end lost 1 base, the J end lost 5 bases, and 18 bases lay between the germline ends. The CDR3 is 17 amino acids. The CDR3 spells CASSQVGLERSRNTIYF. The DNA of the CDR3 is TGTGCCAGCAGCCAAGTGGGCCTGGAAAGGTCCCGAAACACCATATATTTT. The full variable domain, completed using reference TRBV3-1 and TRBJ1-3, is DTAVSQTPKYLVTQMGNDKSIKCEQNLGHDTMYWYKQDSKKFLKIMFSYNNKELIINETVPNRFSPKSPDKAHLNLHINSLELGDSAVYFCASSQVGLERSRNTIYFGEGSWLTVV.

The genes are TRBV20-1 and TRBJ2-1; weak D call: TRBD1 (6 bases). Trimming pared 5 bases from V and 6 bases from J, leaving 17 bases between. The CDR3 loop spans 14 amino acids. From germline, CDR1 is DFQATT and CDR2 SNEGSKA (reference sequence). The CDR3 loop is CSAPPGGPANEQFF. The CDR3 DNA follows: TGCAGTGCTCCTCCTGGGGGCCCCGCCAATGAGCAGTTCTTC.

This sequence joins TRBV25-1 and TRBJ2-3; unclear D gene. Per the germline V gene, CDR1 is MGHDK and CDR2 is SYGVNS. The CDR3 is 15 amino acids. Trimming took 2 bases from V and 1 from J, leaving 10 bases between them. The CDR3 loop is CASSEGGDGTDTQYF. Here the CDR3 DNA reads TGTGCCAGCAGTGAAGGCGGCGACGGCACAGATACGCAGTATTTT.

The CDR3 DNA sequence: TGTGCCACCAGTGATTTGCGGGGAACCCCTCCCTACGAGCAGTACTTC. Protein sequence: CATSDLRGTPPYEQYF. The chain carries TRBV24-1 and TRBJ2-7; TRBD2 is a possible D gene (5 bases). Trimming left V 0 bases short and J 2 bases short, with 13 bases between. The CDR3 is 16 residues long. CDR1 is KGHDR, CDR2 SFDVKD, per germline.

This clonotype was seen a few times. This rearrangement joins TRBV5-4 to TRBJ2-2; D gene ambiguous. Trimming took off 4 bases at V and 5 bases at J, with 9 bases between the two ends. The germline V gene has CDR1 SGHNT and CDR2 YYREEE (reference sequence). The CDR3 covers 13 residues. In DNA, the CDR3 is TGTGCCAGCAGCCGCGACCTTACCGGGGAGCTGTTTTTT. Translating it yields CASSRDLTGELFF.